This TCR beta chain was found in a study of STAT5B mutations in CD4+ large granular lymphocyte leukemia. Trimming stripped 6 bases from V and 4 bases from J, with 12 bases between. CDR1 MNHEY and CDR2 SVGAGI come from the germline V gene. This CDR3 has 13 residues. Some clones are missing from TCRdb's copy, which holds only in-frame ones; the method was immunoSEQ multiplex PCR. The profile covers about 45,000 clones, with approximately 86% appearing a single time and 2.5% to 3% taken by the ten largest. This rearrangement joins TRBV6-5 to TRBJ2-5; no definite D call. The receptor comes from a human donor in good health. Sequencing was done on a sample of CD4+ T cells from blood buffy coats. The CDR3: CASRVEAGETQYF. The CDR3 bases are TGTGCCAGCAGGGTCGAGGCCGGAGAGACCCAGTACTTC.